What follows are 20 T cell receptor beta chains derived from one specimen sequenced in a study of blood T cells in healthy people across ages. With a J-beta primer mix and a sample-barcoded 5' primer, a second PCR ran 7 to 11 cycles. In TCRdb, the 5' RACE reads were re-called with MiXCR into one record per CDR3 protein. The sample lists 1.5 million to 2 million distinct CDR3 sequences; roughly 43% were seen once. Sequenced sample: blood. Source of these receptors: a human donor in good health.

This clonotype was observed a handful of times. The V call is TRBV3-1, the J call TRBJ2-3; 7 bases agree with TRBD2. The germline CDR1 and CDR2 sequences are LGHDT and YNNKEL (reference sequence). The V and J ends lost 0 bases and 5 bases, in that order; junction bases with no gene match: 5. The CDR3 covers 15 residues. The CDR3 protein is CASSQEGGEGDTQYF. CDR3 nucleotides: TGTGCCAGCAGCCAAGAGGGGGGGGAAGGAGATACGCAGTATTTT.

This clonotype was seen a few times. The J gene is TRBJ2-1, the V gene TRBV24-1, with 16 bases identical to TRBD2. The CDR3 length is 18 residues. The germline V gene encodes CDR1 KGHDR and CDR2 SFDVKD. Trimming cost V 1 base and J 8 bases; bases outside gene matches: 7. Written as DNA, the CDR3 is TGTGCCACCAGTGATTTTGGGACTAGCGGGGGGGCGAGCTATGAGCAGTTCTTC. Amino acids: CATSDFGTSGGASYEQFF.

The rearrangement links TRBV5-6 to TRBJ2-3, with 7 nucleotides matching TRBD1. Trimming cost V 4 bases and J 2 bases; bases outside gene matches: 7. The CDR3 contains 15 residues. CDR1 and CDR2 (germline): SGHDT, YYEEEE. The CDR3 DNA is TGTGCCAGCAGCCGGGACAGCTTTTACACAGATACGCAGTATTTT. Translation gives CASSRDSFYTDTQYF.

This clonotype showed up just a few times. A read error may account for a junction end that differs from germline. This chain uses TRBV7-7 with TRBJ2-1, with TRBD2 as a possible D gene (6 bases). The CDR3 consists of 13 residues. Germline V gives CDR1 SSHAT, CDR2 FNYEAQ (reference sequence). DNA for the CDR3: TGTGCCGGCAGCCAGGAAATCGGGGGTGAGCAGTTCTTC. Residues: CAGSQEIGGEQFF.

The chain has TRBV7-8 and TRBJ2-6; D remains ambiguous. Per the germline V gene, CDR1 is SGHVS and CDR2 is FQNEAQ. CDR3 size: 15 residues. V was cut by 6 bases and J by 1 base, with 10 bases left in between. The CDR3 DNA reads TGTGCCAGCAGATCAACCTATTCTGGGGCCAACGTCCTGACTTTC. Protein sequence: CASRSTYSGANVLTF.

J is TRBJ2-7 and V is TRBV20-1, with D maybe TRBD2 (6 bases). Germline V gene data show CDR1 as DFQATT and CDR2 as SNEGSKA (reference sequence). The CDR3 is 15 amino acids. V lost 3 bases to trimming and J lost 0 bases, with 15 bases between them. DNA of the CDR3: TGCAGTGCTAGGGATCTCGGGGGTTCCTCCTACGAGCAGTACTTC. Its protein is CSARDLGGSSYEQYF.

The chain recombines TRBV27 with TRBJ2-1, with D maybe TRBD2 (5 bases). The ends were cut back, 0 bases at V and 13 bases at J, with 10 bases in the middle. The CDR3 length is 12 residues. Germline V lookup: CDR1 MNHEY, CDR2 SMNVEV (reference sequence). The CDR3 nucleotides read TGTGCCAGCAGTTTATCGGGAGAGACCCAGTTCTTC. Its translation is CASSLSGETQFF.

V usage is TRBV11-3 and J usage is TRBJ1-1; 7 bases line up with TRBD1. The CDR3 covers 13 residues. Per germline, CDR1 SGHNT and CDR2 YENEEA. Trimming took 5 bases from V and 5 from J; bases not matched to a gene: 5. CDR3 nucleotide sequence: TGTGCCAGCAGCCCTGACAGGGTGACTGAAGCTTTCTTT. Translated, it gives CASSPDRVTEAFF. The full variable domain, in which reference TRBV11-3 and TRBJ1-1 provide the parts outside the CDR3, is EAGVVQSPRYKIIEKKQPVAFWCNPISGHNTLYWYLQNLGQGPELLIRYENEEAVDDSQLPKDRFSAERLKGVDSTLKIQPAELGDSAVYLCASSPDRVTEAFFGQGTRLTVV.

The rearrangement uses TRBV7-2 and TRBJ1-1, with 8 bases matching TRBD1. With V trimmed by 1 base and J by 3 bases, 4 bases remained unmatched. Germline CDR1 is SGHTA and CDR2 is FQGNSA. This CDR3 has 15 amino acids. Here the CDR3 DNA reads TGTGCCAGCAGCTTAGGGGACAGGCCCTACACTGAAGCTTTCTTT. Amino acid sequence: CASSLGDRPYTEAFF.

This clonotype was seen only a few times. The junction and the germline gene differ at one end; a read error may be behind it. This chain uses TRBV12-3 or TRBV12-4 with TRBJ2-6; D is uncertain. The CDR3 spans 16 residues. The CDR3 reads CASTQDEYSGTNVLTF. The CDR3 DNA follows: TGTGCCAGCACCCAGGACGAATACTCTGGGACCAACGTCCTGACTTTC.

This clonotype appeared a single time. The rearrangement joins TRBV7-8 to TRBJ2-7, with D hard to call. CDR1 SGHVS and CDR2 FQNEAQ come from the germline V gene. CDR3 size: 14 residues. The germline V and J ends were trimmed by 5 bases and 3 bases, with 14 bases remaining between them. This chain's CDR3 is CASSREDGVYEQYF. Here the CDR3 DNA reads TGTGCCAGCAGCCGAGAGGACGGAGTCTACGAGCAGTACTTC. Supplemented by reference TRBV7-8 and TRBJ2-7, the full variable domain reads GAGVSQSPRYKVAKRGQDVALRCDPISGHVSLFWYQQALGQGPEFLTYFQNEAQLDKSGLPSDRFFAERPEGSVSTLKIQRTQQEDSAVYLCASSREDGVYEQYFGPGTRLTVT.

The sample holds one count of this clonotype. The rearrangement links TRBV28 to TRBJ2-5, with 7 bases fitting TRBD1. The CDR3 runs to 15 residues. The germline gives CDR1 MDHEN, CDR2 SYDVKM. The trim removed 11 bases at V and 6 bases at J, leaving 18 bases unmatched. CDR3: CAYTDQRQGGKTQYF. The CDR3 bases are TGTGCCTATACAGACCAAAGACAGGGTGGAAAGACCCAGTACTTC. The complete variable domain, with remaining parts taken from reference TRBV28 and TRBJ2-5, reads DVKVTQSSRYLVKRTGEKVFLECVQDMDHENMFWYRQDPGLGLRLIYFSYDVKMKEKGDIPEGYSVSREKKERFSLILESASTNQTSMYLCAYTDQRQGGKTQYFGPGTRLLVL.

This clonotype was observed a handful of times. The chain recombines TRBV7-9 with TRBJ2-3; D uncertain. The germline gives CDR1 SEHNR, CDR2 FQNEAQ (reference sequence). The CDR3 consists of 15 residues. Trimming removed 1 base from V and 1 base from J, with 9 bases in between. The CDR3 bases are TGTGCCAGCAGCTTAGAGATCTCGCGCACAGATACGCAGTATTTT. Amino acid sequence: CASSLEISRTDTQYF.

The V call is TRBV5-5, the J call TRBJ2-3, with 7 positions matching TRBD1. Unmatched junction bases numbered 7, after V lost 3 bases and J lost 6 bases. Germline V lookup: CDR1 SGHKS, CDR2 YYEKEE (reference sequence). The CDR3 consists of 14 residues. In DNA, the CDR3 is TGTGCCAGCAGCTCTCTGCAGGGGGAGGATACGCAGTATTTT. Amino acid sequence: CASSSLQGEDTQYF.

V and J are TRBV29-1 and TRBJ2-1; weak D call: TRBD2 (5 bases). The end of the DNA fits TRBJ2-7 better, so the J call may be wrong. Germline values: CDR1 SQVTM, CDR2 ANQGSEA. This CDR3 has 15 residues. The CDR3 sequence is CSVRTPLRAYNEQYF. The DNA of the CDR3 is TGCAGCGTCCGGACTCCTCTCCGAGCCTACAATGAGCAGTACTTC.

The chain is built from TRBV3-1 and TRBJ1-2, with 11 bases matching TRBD1. Trimming at V came to 3 bases and at J to 6 bases, leaving 6 bases not matched to a gene. This CDR3 contains 15 residues. In germline, CDR1 is LGHDT, CDR2 YNNKEL (reference sequence). The CDR3 spells CASSHRTGGADGYTF. DNA of the CDR3: TGTGCCAGCAGCCATAGGACAGGGGGCGCGGATGGCTACACCTTC.

In this sample, this clonotype turned up a few times. The chain joins TRBV20-1 to TRBJ2-1; D tentatively reads TRBD1 or TRBD2 (6 bases each). V was clipped by 0 bases and J by 9 bases, with 18 bases between them. CDR3 size: 15 residues. CDR1 is DFQATT, CDR2 SNEGSKA, per germline (reference sequence). The CDR3 sequence is CSARDHWLEGGEQFF. Written as DNA, the CDR3 is TGCAGTGCTAGAGATCATTGGCTAGAGGGGGGTGAGCAGTTCTTC.

The chain is built from TRBV29-1 and TRBJ2-1; D uncertain. Trimming stripped 6 bases from V and 13 bases from J, with 16 bases between. The CDR3 is made up of 11 amino acids. Germline CDR1 SQVTM, CDR2 ANQGSEA. This chain's CDR3 is CSVRSGETQFF. The CDR3 nucleotides read TGCAGCGTGAGGAGTGGTGAGACCCAGTTCTTC.

The gene calls are TRBV9 and TRBJ2-3; unclear D gene. Per germline, CDR1 SGDLS and CDR2 YYNGEE. Trimming pared 0 bases from V and 5 bases from J, leaving 10 bases between. The CDR3 covers 14 residues. The CDR3 sequence: CASSVAAGVDTQYF. The DNA of the CDR3 is TGTGCCAGCAGCGTAGCGGCCGGTGTAGATACGCAGTATTTT.

This clonotype appeared many times. This CDR3 is CSVDVVGPDTQYF. DNA of the CDR3: TGCAGCGTTGACGTGGTCGGCCCAGATACGCAGTATTTT. The chain links TRBV29-1 to TRBJ2-3; D not certain. Trimming took off 3 bases at V and 4 bases at J, with 11 bases between the two ends. CDR3 length equals 13 residues. CDR1 is SQVTM and CDR2 is ANQGSEA in the germline V gene.